This T cell receptor beta chain is drawn from a study of regulatory T cells in long-lasting Graves disease. Arm-PCR with iRepertoire HTBI primers amplified the CDR3 regions for these TCR beta libraries. A single record per CDR3 protein comes from TCRdb applying MiXCR to the multiplex PCR reads. The sample shows under 350,000 distinct CDR3 sequences, roughly a fifth of them seen only once. In this sample, this clonotype turned up once. Indicated time point: persistent/refractory GD, antithyroid drugs over 5 years with positive TRAb. Making the TCR library involved RNA that had been extracted from PBMCs. Material: peripheral blood mononuclear cells (PBMCs), obtained when the disease was refractory, from a patient treated with antithyroid drugs. The sequence came from a female donor with Graves disease.

The CDR3 region has the DNA TGTGCCAGCAGCGTAGCACCGCACTCAGGGGAGCTGTTTTTT. Translating gives CASSVAPHSGELFF. The chain employs TRBV9 and TRBJ2-2; D is uncertain. The CDR3 runs to 14 residues. The germline V and J ends were trimmed by 0 bases and 8 bases, with 11 bases remaining between them. Germline V gives CDR1 SGDLS, CDR2 YYNGEE.